This TCR beta chain appears in the sequencing data of a study of cytomegalovirus exposure and HLA in healthy donors. The CDR3 totals 16 residues. V trimming: 5 bases; J trimming: 4 bases; junction bases outside the gene matches: 8. CDR1 and CDR2 from the germline V gene are SGHTA and FQGTGA. To note about this clone: Its antigen remains unidentified.

Both 60 Vbeta primers and 13 Jbeta primers went into the PCR. Method: immunoSEQ multiplex PCR; TCRdb's copy keeps in-frame clones and lacks some. The table lists about 200,000 clones, 70% to 80% of them singletons. Study findings and constraints: Later analysis suggested links between common viral pathogens and several top significant clusters. Among TCR sequences, most were rare, though some public TCRs appeared in many donors. Compared with the approximately 680-donor mean, an Asian-associated ancestry cluster reportedly had fewer N-insertions, according to a later analysis.

The source of this sequence is a male donor in good health and CMV-seropositive. V is TRBV7-3 and J is TRBJ2-3, with 11 bases identical to TRBD2. The sequenced sample was PBMCs. The CDR3 spells CASSPTSGSWADTQYF. The CDR3 DNA reads TGTGCCAGCAGCCCCACTAGCGGGAGTTGGGCAGATACGCAGTATTTT.